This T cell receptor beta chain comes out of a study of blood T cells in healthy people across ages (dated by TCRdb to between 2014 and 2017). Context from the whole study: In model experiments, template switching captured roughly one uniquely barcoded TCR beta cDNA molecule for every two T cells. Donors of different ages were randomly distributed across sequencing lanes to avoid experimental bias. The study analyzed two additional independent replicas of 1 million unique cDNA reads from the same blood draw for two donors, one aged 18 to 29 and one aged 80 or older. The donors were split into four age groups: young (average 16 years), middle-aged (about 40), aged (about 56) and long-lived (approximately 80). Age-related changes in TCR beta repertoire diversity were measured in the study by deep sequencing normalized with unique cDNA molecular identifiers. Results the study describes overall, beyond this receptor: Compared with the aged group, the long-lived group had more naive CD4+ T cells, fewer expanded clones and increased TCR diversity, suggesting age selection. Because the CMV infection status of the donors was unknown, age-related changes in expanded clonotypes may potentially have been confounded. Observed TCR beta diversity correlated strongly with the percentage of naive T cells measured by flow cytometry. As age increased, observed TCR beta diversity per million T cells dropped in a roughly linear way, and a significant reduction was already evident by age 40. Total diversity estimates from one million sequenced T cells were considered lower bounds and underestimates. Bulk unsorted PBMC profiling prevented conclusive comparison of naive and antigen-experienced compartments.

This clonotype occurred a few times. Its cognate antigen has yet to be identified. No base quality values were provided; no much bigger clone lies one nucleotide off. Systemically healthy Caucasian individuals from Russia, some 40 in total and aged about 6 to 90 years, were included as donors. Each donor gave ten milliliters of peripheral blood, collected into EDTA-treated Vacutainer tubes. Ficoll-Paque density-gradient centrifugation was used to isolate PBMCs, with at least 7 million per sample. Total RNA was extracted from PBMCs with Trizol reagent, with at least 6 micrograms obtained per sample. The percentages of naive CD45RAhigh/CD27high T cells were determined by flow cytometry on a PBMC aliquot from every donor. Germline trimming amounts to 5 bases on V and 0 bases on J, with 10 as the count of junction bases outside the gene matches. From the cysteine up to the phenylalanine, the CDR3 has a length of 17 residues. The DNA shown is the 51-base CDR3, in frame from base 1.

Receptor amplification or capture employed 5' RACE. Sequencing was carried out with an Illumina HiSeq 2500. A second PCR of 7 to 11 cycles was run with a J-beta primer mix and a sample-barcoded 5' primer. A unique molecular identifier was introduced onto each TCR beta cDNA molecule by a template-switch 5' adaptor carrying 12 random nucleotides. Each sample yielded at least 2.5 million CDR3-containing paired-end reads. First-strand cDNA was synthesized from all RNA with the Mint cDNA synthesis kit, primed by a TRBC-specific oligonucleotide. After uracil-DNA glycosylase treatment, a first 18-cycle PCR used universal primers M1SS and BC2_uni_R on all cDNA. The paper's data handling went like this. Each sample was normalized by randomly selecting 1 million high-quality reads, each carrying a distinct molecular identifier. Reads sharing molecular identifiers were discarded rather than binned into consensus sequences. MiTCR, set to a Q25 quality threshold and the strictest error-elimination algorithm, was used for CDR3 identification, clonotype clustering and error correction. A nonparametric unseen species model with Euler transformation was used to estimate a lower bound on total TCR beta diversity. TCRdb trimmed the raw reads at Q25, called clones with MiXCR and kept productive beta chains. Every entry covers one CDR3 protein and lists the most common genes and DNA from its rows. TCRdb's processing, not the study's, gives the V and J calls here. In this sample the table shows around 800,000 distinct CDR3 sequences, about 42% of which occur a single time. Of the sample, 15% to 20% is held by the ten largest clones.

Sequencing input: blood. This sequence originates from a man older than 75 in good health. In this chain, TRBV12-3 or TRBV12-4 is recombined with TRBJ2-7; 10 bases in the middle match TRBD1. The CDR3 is CASSVPGQGSISYEQYF. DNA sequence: TGTGCCAGCAGTGTACCGGGACAGGGGTCAATCTCCTACGAGCAGTACTTC.